A selection of T cell receptor beta chains follows, all from one sample in a study of follicular helper T cells after annual influenza vaccination. Measured with immunoSEQ multiplex PCR; TCRdb has only the in-frame clones, and not every one. This sample has about 11,000 clones; more than 75% occur once, and the top ten carry under 0.95%. The specimen was CXCR5- memory CD4+ T cells sorted from blood, collected on the day of influenza vaccination. The receptors shown here come from an adult who received the influenza vaccine. CDR3s leave out the opening cysteine and the closing phenylalanine or tryptophan. Fields, in order: V gene, CDR3 protein.

>TRBV9
ASSARGVAADTQY
>TRBV7-2
ASRGTGTDTQY
>TRBV5-6
ASSALARFDNEQF
>TRBV28
ASSLNPGTGELF
>TRBV11-2
ASSLAGGWGTLNHIQY
>TRBV4-1
ASSPWVTFDTEAF
>TRBV7-9
ASSLARGQGTDTQY
>TRBV7-2
ASSLGFDGYT
>TRBV11-2
ASSSEGETQY
>TRBV28
ASSFLWGQPTGELF
>TRBV18
ASSPSSSSTDTQY
>TRBV6-1
ASSVDIGPGELF
>TRBV9
ASSVGPGQEANEQF
>TRBV4-2
ASSQAQTSGRAGGELF
>TRBV5-1
ASSSPGEQY
>TRBV6-5
ASSSAGTTWGYT
>TRBV30
AWSPGGLVEKLF
>TRBV6-5
ASSLDRGTEAF
>TRBV18
ASSPSGNSYEQY
>TRBV21-1
ASSTFFRGLRTEAF
>TRBV28
ASSFLNRRYSNQPQH
>TRBV7-9
ASSDDFKLSYEQY
>TRBV15
ATSRDPPIPQY
>TRBV7-3
ASSPQMGGEQF